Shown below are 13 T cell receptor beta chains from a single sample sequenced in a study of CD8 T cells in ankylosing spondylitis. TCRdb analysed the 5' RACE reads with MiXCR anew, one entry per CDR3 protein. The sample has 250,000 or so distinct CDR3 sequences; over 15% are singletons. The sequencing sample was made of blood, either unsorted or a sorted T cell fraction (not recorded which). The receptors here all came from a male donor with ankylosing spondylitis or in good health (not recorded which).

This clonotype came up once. In DNA form, the CDR3 reads TGCGCCAGCAGCCCTAACGACGCAGGGGAACCTTTGTTAGTCGACTACGAGCAGTACTTC. This encodes CASSPNDAGEPLLVDYEQYF. The chain recombines TRBV4-1 with TRBJ2-7, with a possible D match to TRBD1 (6 bases). The germline V gene has CDR1 MGHRA and CDR2 YSYEKL. The CDR3 is made up of 20 amino acids. The V gene lost 4 bases and the J gene lost 3 bases, with 31 bases spanning the gap.

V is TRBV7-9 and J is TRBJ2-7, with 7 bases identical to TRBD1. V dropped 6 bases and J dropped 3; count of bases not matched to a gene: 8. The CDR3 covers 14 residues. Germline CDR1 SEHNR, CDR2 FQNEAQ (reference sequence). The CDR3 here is CASSSQGGLYEQYF. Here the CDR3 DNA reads TGTGCCAGCAGTTCTCAAGGGGGCCTCTACGAGCAGTACTTC.

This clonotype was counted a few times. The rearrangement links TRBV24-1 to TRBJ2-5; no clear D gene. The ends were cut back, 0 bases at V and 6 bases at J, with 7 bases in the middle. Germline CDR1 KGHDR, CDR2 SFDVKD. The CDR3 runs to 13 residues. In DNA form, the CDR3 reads TGTGCCACCAGTGATTTGCAAACCCAGACCCAGTACTTC. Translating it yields CATSDLQTQTQYF.

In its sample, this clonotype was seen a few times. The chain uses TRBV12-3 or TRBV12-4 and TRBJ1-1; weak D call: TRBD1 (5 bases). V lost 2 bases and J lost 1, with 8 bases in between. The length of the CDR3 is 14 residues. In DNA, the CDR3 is TGTGCCAGCAGTTTAAATACAGGGAACACTGAAGCTTTCTTT. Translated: CASSLNTGNTEAFF.

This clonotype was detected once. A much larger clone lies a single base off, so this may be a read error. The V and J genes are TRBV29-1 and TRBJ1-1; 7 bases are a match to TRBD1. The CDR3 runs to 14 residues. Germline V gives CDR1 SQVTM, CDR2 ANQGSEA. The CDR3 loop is CSVAGQEINTGAFF. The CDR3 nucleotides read TGCAGCGTCGCCGGACAGGAGATAAACACTGGAGCTTTCTTT.

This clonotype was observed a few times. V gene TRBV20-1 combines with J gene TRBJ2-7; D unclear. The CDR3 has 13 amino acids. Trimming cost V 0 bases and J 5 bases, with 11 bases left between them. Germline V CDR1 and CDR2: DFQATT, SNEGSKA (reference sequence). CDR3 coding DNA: TGCAGTGCTAGAGACGGGCAGCGAGACGAGCAGTACTTC. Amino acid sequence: CSARDGQRDEQYF.

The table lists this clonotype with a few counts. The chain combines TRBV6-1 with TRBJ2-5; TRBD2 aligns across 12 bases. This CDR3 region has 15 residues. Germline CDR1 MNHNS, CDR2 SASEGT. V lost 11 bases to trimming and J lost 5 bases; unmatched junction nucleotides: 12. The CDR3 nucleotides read TGTGCCGCCGGGCTAGCGGGAGGGCCCTCTGAGACCCAGTACTTC. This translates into CAAGLAGGPSETQYF.

CDR3 sequence (DNA): TGTGCCAGTAGTATAGGGACGGAGAGCTCCTACGAGCAGTACTTC. Encoded protein: CASSIGTESSYEQYF. V is TRBV19 and J is TRBJ2-7, with no clear D. In germline, CDR1 is LNHDA, CDR2 SQIVND (reference sequence). The CDR3 totals 15 residues. Trimming took off 1 base at V and 0 bases at J, with 10 bases between the two ends.

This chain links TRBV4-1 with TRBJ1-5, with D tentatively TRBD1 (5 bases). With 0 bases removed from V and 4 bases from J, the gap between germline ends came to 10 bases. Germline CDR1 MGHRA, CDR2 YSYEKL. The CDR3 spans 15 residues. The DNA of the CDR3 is TGCGCCAGCAGCCAAGACCCCGGGGGAAATCAGCCCCAGCATTTT. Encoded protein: CASSQDPGGNQPQHF.

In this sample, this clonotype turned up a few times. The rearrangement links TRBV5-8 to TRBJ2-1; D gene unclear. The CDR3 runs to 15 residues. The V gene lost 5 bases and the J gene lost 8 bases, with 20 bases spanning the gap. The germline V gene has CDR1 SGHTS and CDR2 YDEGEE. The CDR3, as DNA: TGTGCCAGCAGTTTCGGGCCAGACGTAATGGATGAGCAGTTCTTC. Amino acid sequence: CASSFGPDVMDEQFF.

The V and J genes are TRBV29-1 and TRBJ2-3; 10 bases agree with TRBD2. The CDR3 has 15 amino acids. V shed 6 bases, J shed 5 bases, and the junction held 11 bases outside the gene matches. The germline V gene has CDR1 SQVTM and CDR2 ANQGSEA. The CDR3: CSVPTSGILRDTQYF. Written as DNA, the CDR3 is TGCAGCGTGCCAACTAGCGGGATACTCAGAGATACGCAGTATTTT.

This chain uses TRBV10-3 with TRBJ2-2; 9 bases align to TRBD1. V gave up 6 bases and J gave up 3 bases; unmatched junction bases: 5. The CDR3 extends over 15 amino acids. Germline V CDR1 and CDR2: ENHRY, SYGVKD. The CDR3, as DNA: TGTGCCATCAGCCTACGACAGGGGGACACCGGGGAGCTGTTTTTT. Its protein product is CAISLRQGDTGELFF.

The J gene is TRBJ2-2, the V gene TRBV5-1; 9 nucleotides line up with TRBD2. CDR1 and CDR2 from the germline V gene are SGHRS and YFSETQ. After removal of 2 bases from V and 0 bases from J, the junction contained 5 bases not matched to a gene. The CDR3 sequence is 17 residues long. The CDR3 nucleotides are TGCGCCAGCAGCTTATTCGCTAGCGGGGCGAACACCGGGGAGCTGTTTTTT. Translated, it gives CASSLFASGANTGELFF.